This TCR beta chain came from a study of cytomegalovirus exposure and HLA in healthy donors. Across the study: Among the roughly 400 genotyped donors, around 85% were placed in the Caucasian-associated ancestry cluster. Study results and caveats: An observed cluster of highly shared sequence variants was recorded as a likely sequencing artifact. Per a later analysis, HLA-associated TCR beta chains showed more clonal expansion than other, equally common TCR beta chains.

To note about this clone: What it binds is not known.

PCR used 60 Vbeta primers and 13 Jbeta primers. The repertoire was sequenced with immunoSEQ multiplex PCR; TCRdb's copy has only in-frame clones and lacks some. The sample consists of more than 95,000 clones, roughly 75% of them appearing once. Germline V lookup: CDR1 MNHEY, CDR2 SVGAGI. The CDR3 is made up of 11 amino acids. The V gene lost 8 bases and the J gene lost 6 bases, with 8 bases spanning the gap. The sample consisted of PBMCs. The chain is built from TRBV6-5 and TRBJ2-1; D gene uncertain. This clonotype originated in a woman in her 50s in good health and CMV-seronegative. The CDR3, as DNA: TGTGCCAGCGTAAGAGGCAATGAGCAGTTCTTC. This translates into CASVRGNEQFF.